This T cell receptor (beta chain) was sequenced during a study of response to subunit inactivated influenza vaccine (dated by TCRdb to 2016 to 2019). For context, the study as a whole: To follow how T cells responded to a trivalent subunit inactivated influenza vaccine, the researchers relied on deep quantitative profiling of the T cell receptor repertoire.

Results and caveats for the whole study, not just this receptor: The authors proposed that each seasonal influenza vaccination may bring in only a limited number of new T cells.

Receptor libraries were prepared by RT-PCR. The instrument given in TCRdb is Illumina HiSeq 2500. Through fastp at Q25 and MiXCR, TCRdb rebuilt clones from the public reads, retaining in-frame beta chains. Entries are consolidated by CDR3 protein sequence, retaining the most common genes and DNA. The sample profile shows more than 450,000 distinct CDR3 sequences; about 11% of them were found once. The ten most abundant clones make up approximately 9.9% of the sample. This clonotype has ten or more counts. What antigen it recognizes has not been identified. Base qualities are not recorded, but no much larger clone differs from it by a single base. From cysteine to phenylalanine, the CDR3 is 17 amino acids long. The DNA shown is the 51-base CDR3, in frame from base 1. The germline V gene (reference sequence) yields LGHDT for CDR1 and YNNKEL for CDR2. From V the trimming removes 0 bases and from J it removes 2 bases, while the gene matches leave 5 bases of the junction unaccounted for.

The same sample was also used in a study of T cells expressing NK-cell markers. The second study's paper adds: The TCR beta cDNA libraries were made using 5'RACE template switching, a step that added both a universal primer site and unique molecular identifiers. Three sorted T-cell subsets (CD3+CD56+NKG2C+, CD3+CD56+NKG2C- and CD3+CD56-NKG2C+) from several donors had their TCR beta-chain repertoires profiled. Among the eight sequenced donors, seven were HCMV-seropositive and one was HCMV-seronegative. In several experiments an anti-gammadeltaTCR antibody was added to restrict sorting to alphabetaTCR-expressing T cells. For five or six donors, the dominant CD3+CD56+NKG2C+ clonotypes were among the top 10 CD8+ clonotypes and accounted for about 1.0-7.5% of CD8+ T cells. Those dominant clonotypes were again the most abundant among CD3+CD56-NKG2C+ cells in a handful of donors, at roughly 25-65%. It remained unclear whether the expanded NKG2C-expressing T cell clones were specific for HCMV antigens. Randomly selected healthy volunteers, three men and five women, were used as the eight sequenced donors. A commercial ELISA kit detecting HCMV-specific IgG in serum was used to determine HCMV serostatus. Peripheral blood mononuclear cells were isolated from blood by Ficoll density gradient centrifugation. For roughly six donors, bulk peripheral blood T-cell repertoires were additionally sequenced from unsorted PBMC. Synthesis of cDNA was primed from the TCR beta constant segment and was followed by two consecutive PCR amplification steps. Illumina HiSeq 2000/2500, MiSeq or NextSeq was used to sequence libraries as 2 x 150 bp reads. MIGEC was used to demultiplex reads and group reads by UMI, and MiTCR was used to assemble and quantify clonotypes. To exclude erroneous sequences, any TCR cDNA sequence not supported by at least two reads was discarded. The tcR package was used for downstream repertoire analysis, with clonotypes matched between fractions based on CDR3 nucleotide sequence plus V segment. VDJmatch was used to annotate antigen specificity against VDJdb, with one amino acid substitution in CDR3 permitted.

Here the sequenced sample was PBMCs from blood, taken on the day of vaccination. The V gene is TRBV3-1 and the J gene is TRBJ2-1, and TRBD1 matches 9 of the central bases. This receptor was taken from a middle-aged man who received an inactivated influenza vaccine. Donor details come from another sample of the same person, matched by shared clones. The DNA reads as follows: TGTGCCAGCAGCCAAGATCTGGGGACAGGGCCCTACAATGAGCAGTTCTTC. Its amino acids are CASSQDLGTGPYNEQFF.